The 13 T cell receptor beta chains given below trace back to one sample, sequenced in a study of T cell clonality in common variable immunodeficiency. Profiling relied on immunoSEQ multiplex PCR, and the TCRdb table lists in-frame clones only, not all of them. The record shows tens of thousands of clones for this sample, with no singletons present. The sequencing sample was made of peripheral blood mononuclear cells. The source is a person aged 18 to 75 in good health.

This clone was seen at least ten times. The read gets to within 3 residues of the CDR3 end, and the germline J gene fills in the rest. The chain couples TRBV20-1 to TRBJ2-1, with D unresolved. Germline lookup yields CDR1 DFQATT and CDR2 SNEGSKA (reference sequence). The ends were cut back, 3 bases at V and 0 bases at J, with 6 bases in the middle. CDR3 length equals 13 residues. The CDR3 DNA, read in part, is TGCAGTGCTAGTCGCGGCTCCTACAATGAG. It encodes CSASRGSYNE. The full CDR3 protein is CSASRGSYNEQFF.

This clone has a count of ten or more. Sequencing ends 3 residues short of the CDR3 end; the germline J gene provides the rest. This chain uses TRBV5-1 with TRBJ1-1; D ambiguous. V dropped 1 base and J dropped 0 bases, with 7 bases sitting between them. This CDR3 comprises 14 residues. Per germline, CDR1 SGHRS and CDR2 YFSETQ. CDR3 in amino acids: CASSLQAMNTEAFF. The part of the CDR3 DNA that was read is TGCGCCAGCAGCTTGCAGGCTATGAACACTGAA. The variable domain in full, with the rest retrieved from reference TRBV5-1 and TRBJ1-1, is KAGVTQTPRYLIKTRGQQVTLSCSPISGHRSVSWYQQTPGQGLQFLFEYFSETQRNKGNFPGRFSGRQFSNSRSEMNVSTLELGDSALYLCASSLQAMNTEAFFGQGTRLTVV.

This clone was counted ten times or more. The read is 3 residues too short to cover the CDR3 end, so that end is filled in from the germline J gene. The chain uses TRBV30 and TRBJ1-3; weak D call: TRBD1 (5 bases). CDR3 length: 15 amino acids. Trimming took off 2 bases at V and 2 bases at J, with 13 bases between the two ends. The germline CDR1 and CDR2 sequences are GTSNPN and SVGIG (reference sequence). Partial CDR3 DNA: TGTGCCTGGAGTCGGGGGGAAGTAACTGGAAACACC. The encoded protein is CAWSRGEVTGNT. The full CDR3 protein is CAWSRGEVTGNTIYF.

This clone showed up just a few times. The read terminates 3 residues ahead of where the CDR3 ends, so the germline J gene completes it. V gene TRBV19 combines with J gene TRBJ1-2, with 8 bases that match TRBD1. CDR1 and CDR2 (germline): LNHDA, SQIVND (reference sequence). The CDR3 loop spans 15 amino acids. The CDR3: CASYTVGQGTGGYTF. The DNA read from the CDR3 is TGTGCCAGTTATACAGTCGGACAGGGAACAGGAGGC.

Many counts were recorded for this clone. The CDR3 is cut off 3 residues early in the read; its end comes from the germline J gene. V is TRBV2 and J is TRBJ2-2; D is uncertain. Germline loops: CDR1 SNHLY, CDR2 FYNNEI. V gave up 8 bases and J gave up 0 bases, with 10 bases separating them. There are 14 residues in the CDR3. CDR3 amino acids: CASLGPTNTGELFF. The CDR3 bases that were read are TGTGCCAGCCTAGGCCCTACGAACACCGGGGAG.

This clone was detected ten times or more. The read finishes 3 residues shy of the CDR3 end, and the germline J gene is used to complete it. The identical CDR3 is also encoded by other nucleotide sequences in the sample. V gene TRBV6-1 combines with J gene TRBJ1-3; D is perhaps TRBD1 (6 bases). Germline V lookup: CDR1 MNHNS, CDR2 SASEGT. V was cut by 3 bases and J by 0 bases, with 9 bases left in between. The CDR3 loop spans 15 amino acids. Here the CDR3 reads CASSEGHNSGNTIYF. CDR3 DNA (partial): TGTGCCAGCAGTGAGGGACACAACTCTGGAAACACC.

This clone was observed at least ten times. The CDR3 end lies 3 residues beyond the end of the read and is filled in from the germline J gene. The chain employs TRBV29-1 and TRBJ2-6; D gene ambiguous. Germline V gene data show CDR1 as SQVTM and CDR2 as ANQGSEA. The V end lost 2 bases, the J end lost 0 bases, and 8 bases lay between the germline ends. The CDR3 has 15 residues. CDR3 DNA (partial): TGCAGCGTTGAAAGGTACGACTCTGGGGCCAACGTC. As protein: CSVERYDSGANV. The whole CDR3 reads CSVERYDSGANVLTF.

To note about this clone: The CDR3 extends 3 residues past the end of the read, so its final part is completed from the germline J gene. The V gene is TRBV7-8, the J gene TRBJ2-7, with 9 bases fitting TRBD1. The CDR3 is made up of 15 amino acids. Germline CDR1 reads SGHVS; CDR2 reads FQNEAQ. The V gene end was trimmed by 5 bases and the J gene end by 0 bases; junction bases not matched to a gene: 5. The CDR3 protein is CASSRQGGSSYEQYF. CDR3 DNA, as far as it was read: TGTGCCAGCAGCCGACAGGGGGGGAGCTCCTACGAG.

This clone has ten or more counts. The read halts 3 residues ahead of the CDR3 end, with the missing end drawn from the germline J gene. This chain connects TRBV15 to TRBJ1-2; a weak D match, TRBD1 (5 bases). The CDR3 runs 15 residues. Germline values: CDR1 LNHNV, CDR2 YYDKDF (reference sequence). The V end was cut by 0 bases, the J end by 6 bases, with 14 bases between. The CDR3 DNA, read in part, is TGTGCCACCAGCAGAGAGAACCAGGGAGTCAATGGC. Its protein product is CATSRENQGVNG. The whole CDR3 reads CATSRENQGVNGYTF.

There are many counts of this clone. The CDR3 end falls 3 residues outside the read, so it is completed with the germline J gene. V usage is TRBV4-1 and J usage is TRBJ1-3; D is undetermined. The CDR3 spans 17 residues. Trimming shortened V by 4 bases and J by 5 bases, and 21 bases separated the two germline ends. In germline, CDR1 is MGHRA, CDR2 YSYEKL. The CDR3 DNA, read in part, is TGCGCCAGCAGCCCGAGTCACGAGGGCATATTCCGAAACACC. The encoded protein is CASSPSHEGIFRNT. The entire CDR3 reads CASSPSHEGIFRNTIYF.

In its sample, this clone was seen a few times. The read finishes 3 residues shy of the CDR3 end, and the germline J gene is used to complete it. The chain has TRBV20-1 and TRBJ2-5; 7 bases fit TRBD2. CDR1 and CDR2 (germline): DFQATT, SNEGSKA (reference sequence). V dropped 6 bases and J dropped 1; count of bases not matched to a gene: 5. CDR3 size: 13 residues. The chain's CDR3 is CSATAGFQETQYF. The part of the CDR3 DNA that was read is TGCAGTGCAACAGCGGGATTCCAAGAGACC.

This clone has ten or more counts. The read is 3 residues too short to cover the CDR3 end, so that end is filled in from the germline J gene. The genes are TRBV19 and TRBJ1-1; the match to TRBD1 covers 7 bases. Losses at the gene ends were 4 bases for V and 0 bases for J; bases not matched to a gene: 8. The CDR3 consists of 16 residues. The germline V gene encodes CDR1 LNHDA and CDR2 SQIVND (reference sequence). The DNA read from the CDR3 is TGTGCCAGTAGTACCATGGACAGGTCATTGAACACTGAA. Its translation: CASSTMDRSLNTE. The CDR3, in full, reads CASSTMDRSLNTEAFF. The entire variable domain, with the rest obtained from reference TRBV19 and TRBJ1-1, is as follows: DGGITQSPKYLFRKEGQNVTLSCEQNLNHDAMYWYRQDPGQGLRLIYYSQIVNDFQKGDIAEGYSVSREKKESFPLTVTSAQKNPTAFYLCASSTMDRSLNTEAFFGQGTRLTVV.

This clone appeared many times. The sequenced fragment ends 3 residues before the CDR3 boundary, so the rest is inferred from the germline J gene. V and J are TRBV10-1 and TRBJ2-3; 9 bases are a match to TRBD2. Germline V gene lookup returns CDR1 WNHNN and CDR2 SYGVQD (reference sequence). This CDR3 region has 15 residues. Here the CDR3 reads CASSAGGRAPLAQYF. The CDR3 DNA, read in part, is TGCGCCAGCAGTGCGGGCGGGAGGGCCCCGTTGGCG.